This is a list of T cell receptor beta chains from one sample in a study of blood T cell repertoires in COVID-19. The repertoire was sequenced with immunoSEQ multiplex PCR; TCRdb's copy has only in-frame clones and lacks some. This sample yields 120,000 or so clones, of which 87% are seen a single time; 2% to 2.5% belongs to the top ten. The specimen sequenced was peripheral blood. These receptor sequences come from a woman between 45 and 60 years old with acute or convalescent COVID-19. Each CDR3 is given without its conserved first and last residue. The order of the fields is V gene, clone size, CDR3 protein. A row's size may be missing; if present it is once, few, many or a size class.

v_gene: TRBV10-3
abundance: -
CDR3aa: AISRTGNTEAF

v_gene: TRBV9
abundance: -
CDR3aa: ASSLGSEQF

v_gene: TRBV5-4
abundance: -
CDR3aa: ASSLGQGANGHT

v_gene: TRBV7-2
abundance: few
CDR3aa: ASSLSSGRAQDYEQY

v_gene: TRBV3-1/TRBV3-2
abundance: -
CDR3aa: ASSQERGDRGPKNIQY

v_gene: TRBV19
abundance: -
CDR3aa: ASISGNTIY

v_gene: TRBV12-3/TRBV12-4
abundance: -
CDR3aa: ASRQTSNQPQH

v_gene: TRBV11-3
abundance: once
CDR3aa: ASSSGSGNNSPLH

v_gene: TRBV6-5
abundance: -
CDR3aa: ASSRSGTYEQY

v_gene: TRBV5-4
abundance: once
CDR3aa: ASSLALAASTDTQY

v_gene: TRBV5-4
abundance: -
CDR3aa: ASSLGTGPSEQY

v_gene: TRBV12-3/TRBV12-4
abundance: -
CDR3aa: ASSFFGDTEAF

v_gene: TRBV25-1
abundance: -
CDR3aa: ASSGPGTVVPGYT

v_gene: TRBV29-1
abundance: few
CDR3aa: SARGSSGTEAF

v_gene: TRBV21-1
abundance: -
CDR3aa: ASSPGGTGEQPQH

v_gene: TRBV2
abundance: -
CDR3aa: ASVRDTSYEQY

v_gene: TRBV6-2/TRBV6-3
abundance: -
CDR3aa: ASSLAGDSLTY

v_gene: TRBV7-9
abundance: -
CDR3aa: ASTTGTGSSYNEQF

v_gene: TRBV7-9
abundance: -
CDR3aa: ASSLPGGPLDTQY

v_gene: TRBV6-5
abundance: -
CDR3aa: AYSPGPENTEAF

v_gene: TRBV5-4
abundance: -
CDR3aa: ASSLGGQGPLSYGYT

v_gene: TRBV9
abundance: once
CDR3aa: ASSVGSGTDTQY

v_gene: TRBV20-1
abundance: -
CDR3aa: SARGATEAF

v_gene: TRBV3-1/TRBV3-2
abundance: once
CDR3aa: ASSRTTGQQNNEQF

v_gene: TRBV14
abundance: few
CDR3aa: ASSLAGTGTLEAF

v_gene: TRBV18
abundance: -
CDR3aa: ASSPSAGRSVTEAF

v_gene: TRBV5-1
abundance: -
CDR3aa: ASSLVPSGKYNEQF

v_gene: TRBV19
abundance: -
CDR3aa: ASSILSGLANEQF

v_gene: TRBV5-1
abundance: -
CDR3aa: ASSSQTSGGHTGELF